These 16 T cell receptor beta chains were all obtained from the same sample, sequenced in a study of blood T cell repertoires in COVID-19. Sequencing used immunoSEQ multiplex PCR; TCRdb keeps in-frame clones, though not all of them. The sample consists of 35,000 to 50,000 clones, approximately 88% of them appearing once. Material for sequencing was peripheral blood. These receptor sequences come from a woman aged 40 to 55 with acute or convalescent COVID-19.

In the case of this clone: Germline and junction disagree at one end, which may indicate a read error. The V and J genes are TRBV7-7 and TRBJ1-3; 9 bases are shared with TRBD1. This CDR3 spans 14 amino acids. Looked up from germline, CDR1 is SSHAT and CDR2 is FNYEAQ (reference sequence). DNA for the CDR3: TGTGCTAGCAGCTCTCCGGGACAGGGAGACACCATATATTTT. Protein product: CASSSPGQGDTIYF.

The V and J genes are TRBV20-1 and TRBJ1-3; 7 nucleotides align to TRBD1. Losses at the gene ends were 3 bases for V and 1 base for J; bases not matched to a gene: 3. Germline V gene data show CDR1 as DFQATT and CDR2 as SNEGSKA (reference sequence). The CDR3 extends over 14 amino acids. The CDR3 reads CSASEGASGNTIYF. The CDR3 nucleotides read TGCAGTGCTAGTGAGGGGGCATCTGGAAACACCATATATTTT.

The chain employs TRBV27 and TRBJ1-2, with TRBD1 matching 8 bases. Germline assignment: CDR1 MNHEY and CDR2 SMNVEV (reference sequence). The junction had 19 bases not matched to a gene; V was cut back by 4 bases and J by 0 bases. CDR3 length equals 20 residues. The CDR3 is CASSYKLSGGMRSPNYGYTF. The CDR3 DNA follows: TGTGCCAGCAGTTATAAACTTTCAGGGGGCATGCGTAGTCCTAACTATGGCTACACCTTC.

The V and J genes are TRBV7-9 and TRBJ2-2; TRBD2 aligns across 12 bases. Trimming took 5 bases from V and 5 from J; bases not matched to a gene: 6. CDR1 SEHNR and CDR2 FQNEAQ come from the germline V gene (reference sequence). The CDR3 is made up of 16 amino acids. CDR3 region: CASSPTGTSGTGELFF. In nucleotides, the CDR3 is TGTGCCAGCAGCCCGACCGGGACTAGCGGGACCGGGGAGCTGTTTTTT.

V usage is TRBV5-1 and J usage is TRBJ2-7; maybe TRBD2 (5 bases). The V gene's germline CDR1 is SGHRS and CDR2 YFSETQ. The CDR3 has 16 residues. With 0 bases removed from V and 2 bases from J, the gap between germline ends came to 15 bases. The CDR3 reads CASSLAAGILAYEQYF. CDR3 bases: TGCGCCAGCAGCTTGGCCGCGGGTATACTAGCCTACGAGCAGTACTTC.

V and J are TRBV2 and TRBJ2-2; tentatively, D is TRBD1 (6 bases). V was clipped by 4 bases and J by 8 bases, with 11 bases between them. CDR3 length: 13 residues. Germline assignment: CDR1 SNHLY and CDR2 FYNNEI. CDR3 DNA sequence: TGTGCCAGCAGTGTAGGGGGTGTTGGGGAGCTGTTTTTT. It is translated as CASSVGGVGELFF.

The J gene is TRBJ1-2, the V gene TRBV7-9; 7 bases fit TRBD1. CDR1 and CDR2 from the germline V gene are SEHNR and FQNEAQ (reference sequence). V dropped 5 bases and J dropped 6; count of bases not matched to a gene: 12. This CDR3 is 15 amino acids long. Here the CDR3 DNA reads TGTGCCAGCAGCCCCAGGGGGGCTCCTACAGATGGCTACACCTTC. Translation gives CASSPRGAPTDGYTF.

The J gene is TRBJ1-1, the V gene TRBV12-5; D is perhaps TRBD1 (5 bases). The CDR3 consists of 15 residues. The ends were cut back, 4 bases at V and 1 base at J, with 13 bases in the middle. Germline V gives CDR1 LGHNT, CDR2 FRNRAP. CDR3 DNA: TGTGCTAGTGGTTCCAAAAACACAGGGAACACTGAAGCTTTCTTT. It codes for CASGSKNTGNTEAFF.

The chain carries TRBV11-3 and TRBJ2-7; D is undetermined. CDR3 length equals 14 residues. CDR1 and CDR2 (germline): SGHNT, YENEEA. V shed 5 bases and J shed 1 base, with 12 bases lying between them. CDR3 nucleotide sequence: TGTGCCAGCAGCCCAGTTGGCGGTTCCTACGAGCAGTACTTC. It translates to CASSPVGGSYEQYF.

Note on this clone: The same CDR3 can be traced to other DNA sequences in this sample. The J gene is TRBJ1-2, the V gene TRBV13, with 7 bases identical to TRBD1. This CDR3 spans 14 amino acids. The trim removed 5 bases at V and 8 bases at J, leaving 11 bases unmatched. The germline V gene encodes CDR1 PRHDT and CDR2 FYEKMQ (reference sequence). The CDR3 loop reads CASSRLDRDLGYTF. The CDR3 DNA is TGTGCCAGCAGCCGCCTTGACAGGGATCTGGGCTACACCTTC.

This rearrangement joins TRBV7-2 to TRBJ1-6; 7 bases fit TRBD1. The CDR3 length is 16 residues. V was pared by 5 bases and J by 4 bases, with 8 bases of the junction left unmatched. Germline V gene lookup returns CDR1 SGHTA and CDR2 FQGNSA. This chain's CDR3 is CASSPSRGAYNSPLHF. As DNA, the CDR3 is TGTGCCAGCAGCCCCTCCAGGGGGGCGTATAATTCACCCCTCCACTTT.

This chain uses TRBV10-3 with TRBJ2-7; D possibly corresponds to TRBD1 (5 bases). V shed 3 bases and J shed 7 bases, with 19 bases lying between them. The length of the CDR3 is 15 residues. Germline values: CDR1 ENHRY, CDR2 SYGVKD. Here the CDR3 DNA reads TGTGCCATCAGTGAATGGTCGGACAATGTCGAAGAGCAGTACTTC. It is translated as CAISEWSDNVEEQYF.

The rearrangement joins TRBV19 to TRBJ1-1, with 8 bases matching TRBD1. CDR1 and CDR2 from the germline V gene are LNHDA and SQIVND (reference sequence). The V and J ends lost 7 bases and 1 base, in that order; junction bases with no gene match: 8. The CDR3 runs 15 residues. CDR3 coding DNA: TGTGCCAGTACCCCTTGGGGACAGGCGAACACTGAAGCTTTCTTT. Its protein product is CASTPWGQANTEAFF.

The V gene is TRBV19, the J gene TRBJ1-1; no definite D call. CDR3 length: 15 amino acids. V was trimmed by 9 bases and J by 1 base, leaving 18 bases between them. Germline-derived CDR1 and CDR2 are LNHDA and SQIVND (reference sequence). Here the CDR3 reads CASQRTEGKNTEAFF. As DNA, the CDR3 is TGTGCCAGCCAAAGGACTGAAGGGAAGAACACTGAAGCTTTCTTT.

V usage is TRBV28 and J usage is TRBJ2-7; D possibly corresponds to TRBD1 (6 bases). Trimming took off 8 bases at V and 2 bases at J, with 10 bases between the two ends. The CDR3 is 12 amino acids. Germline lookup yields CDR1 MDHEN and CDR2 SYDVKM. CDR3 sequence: CASRQEPYEQYF. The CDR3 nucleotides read TGTGCCAGCCGACAGGAGCCCTACGAGCAGTACTTC. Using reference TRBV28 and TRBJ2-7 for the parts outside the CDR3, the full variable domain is DVKVTQSSRYLVKRTGEKVFLECVQDMDHENMFWYRQDPGLGLRLIYFSYDVKMKEKGDIPEGYSVSREKKERFSLILESASTNQTSMYLCASRQEPYEQYFGPGTRLTVT.

CDR3 coding DNA: TGTGCCAGCAGCCCAGGACTAGCGGGAGGGCCAGGAGGAGAGACCCAGTACTTC. Translating it yields CASSPGLAGGPGGETQYF. J is TRBJ2-5 and V is TRBV5-6; 15 positions match TRBD2. CDR1 is SGHDT, CDR2 YYEEEE, per germline. J lost 4 bases, V lost 4 bases, and 11 bases had no gene match. The CDR3 has 18 residues.